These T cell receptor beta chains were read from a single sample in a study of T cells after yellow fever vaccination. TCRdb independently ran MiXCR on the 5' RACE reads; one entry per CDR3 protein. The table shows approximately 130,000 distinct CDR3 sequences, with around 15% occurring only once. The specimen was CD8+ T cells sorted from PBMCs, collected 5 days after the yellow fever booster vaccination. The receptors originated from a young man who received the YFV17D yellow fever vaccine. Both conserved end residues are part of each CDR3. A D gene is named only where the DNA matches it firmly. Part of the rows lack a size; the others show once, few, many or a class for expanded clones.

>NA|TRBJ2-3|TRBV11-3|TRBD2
TGTGCCAGCAGCCCTCGGACTAGCGGGGATGCAGATACGCAGTATTTT
CASSPRTSGDADTQYF
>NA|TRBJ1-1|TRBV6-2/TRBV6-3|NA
TGTGCCAGCAGTTACTCGTCAGGGGACCCAGGAGATGGCACTGAAGCTTTCTTT
CASSYSSGDPGDGTEAFF
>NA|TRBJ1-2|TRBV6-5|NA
TGTGCCAGCAGTTACTCGATTGGAGAAAACTATGGCTACACCTTC
CASSYSIGENYGYTF
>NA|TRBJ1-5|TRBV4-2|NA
TGTGCCAGCAGCCAACGGGGCGTGGGGCAGGACGAGCCCCAGCATTTT
CASSQRGVGQDEPQHF
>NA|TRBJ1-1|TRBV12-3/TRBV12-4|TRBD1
TGTGCCAGCAGTACGACAGGGGGATCTGAAGCTTTCTTT
CASSTTGGSEAFF
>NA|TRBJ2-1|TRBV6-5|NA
TGTGCCAGCAGTTATACAGGGTACAATGAGCAGTTCTTC
CASSYTGYNEQFF
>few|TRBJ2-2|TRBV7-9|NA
TGTGCCAGCAGCTACGCTAGCGGGGAGCTGTTTTTT
CASSYASGELFF
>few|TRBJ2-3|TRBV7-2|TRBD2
TGTGCCAGCAGCTTATGGGGGGGTACAGATACGCAGTATTTT
CASSLWGGTDTQYF
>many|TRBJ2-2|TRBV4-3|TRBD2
TGCGCCAGCAGAATCGTCGGGAGAGGGAGGGAAAACACCGGGGAGCTGTTTTTT
CASRIVGRGRENTGELFF
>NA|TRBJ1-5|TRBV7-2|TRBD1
TGTGCCAGCAGCTTCCCCCGAGGACAGGGGGCGGTTCAGCCCCAGCATTTT
CASSFPRGQGAVQPQHF
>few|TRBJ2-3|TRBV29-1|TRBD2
TGCACTGTAGCGGGGCGAACAGATACGCAGTATTTT
CTVAGRTDTQYF
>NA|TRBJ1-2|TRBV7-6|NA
TGTGCCAGCAGCTTTAAAGCGGGGGCTGATGGCTACACCTTC
CASSFKAGADGYTF
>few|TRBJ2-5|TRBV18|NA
TGTGCCAGCTCACCACGAGATTCCGGGACGCCTTGGGAGACCCAGTACTTC
CASSPRDSGTPWETQYF
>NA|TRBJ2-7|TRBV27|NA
TGTGCCAGCAGACCCGCGGGGTTTGTGGGGTACGAGCAGTACTTC
CASRPAGFVGYEQYF
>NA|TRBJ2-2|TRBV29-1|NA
TGCAGCGCGAACCCTGGTGGAGGGGAGCTGTTTTTT
CSANPGGGELFF
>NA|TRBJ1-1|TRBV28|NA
TGTGCCAGCAGTTTTGACGGCATTTGGGGAGCTTTCTTT
CASSFDGIWGAFF
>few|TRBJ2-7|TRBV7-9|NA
TGTGCCAGCAGCTTGTACACCTACGAGCAGTACTTC
CASSLYTYEQYF
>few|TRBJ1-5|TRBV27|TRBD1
TGTGCCAGCAGTTCCCGGGACAGGGGTTTGCATCAGCCCCAGCATTTT
CASSSRDRGLHQPQHF
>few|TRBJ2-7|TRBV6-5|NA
TGTGCCAGCACCGAGACAGGGAGGAACGAGCAGTACTTC
CASTETGRNEQYF
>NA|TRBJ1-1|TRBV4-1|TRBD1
TGCGCCAGCAGTCGGGCAGGGGGAGGGACTGAAGCTTTCTTT
CASSRAGGGTEAFF
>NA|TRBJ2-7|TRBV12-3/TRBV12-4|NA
TGTGCCAGCAGTTCAGACTACGGCGAGCAGTACTTC
CASSSDYGEQYF
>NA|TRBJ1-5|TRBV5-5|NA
TGTGCCAGCAGCCCTTCAGGGTATCAGCCCCAGCATTTT
CASSPSGYQPQHF
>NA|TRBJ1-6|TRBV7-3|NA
TGTGCCAGCAGCTTCGACAGCCCGGGTTCACCCCTCCACTTT
CASSFDSPGSPLHF
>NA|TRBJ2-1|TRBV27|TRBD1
TGTGCCAGCAGACCGGGACAGGGATGGTCGCAGCAGTTCTTC
CASRPGQGWSQQFF
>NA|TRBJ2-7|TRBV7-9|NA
TGTGCCAGCAGCTTAGCGAGGTCAGGGATCGAGCAGTACTTC
CASSLARSGIEQYF
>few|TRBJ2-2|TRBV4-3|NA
TGCGCCAGCAGCCAGTGGGGAGGTGCTCGGGAAACCGGGGAGCTGTTTTTT
CASSQWGGARETGELFF
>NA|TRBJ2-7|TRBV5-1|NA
TGCGCCAGCAGCTTGGGGGTCCTAACGGCCTACGAGCAGTACTTC
CASSLGVLTAYEQYF
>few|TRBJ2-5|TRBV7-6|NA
TGTGCCAGCAGCTTACGGGACAACCAAGAGACCCAGTACTTC
CASSLRDNQETQYF
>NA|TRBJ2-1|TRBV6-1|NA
TGTGCCAGCAAGGCCAAGCCGACGGATGAGCAGTTCTTC
CASKAKPTDEQFF
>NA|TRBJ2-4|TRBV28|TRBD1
TGTGCCAGCAGTCCGGGACAGCCGGGCAAGTCAGCCAAAAACATTCAGTACTTC
CASSPGQPGKSAKNIQYF
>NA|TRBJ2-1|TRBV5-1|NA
TGCGCCAGCAGCTTAAACAGGGTTGAGCAGTTCTTC
CASSLNRVEQFF
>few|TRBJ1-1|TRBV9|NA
TGTGCCAGCAGCCCTAATGGCGGACAAGAGCAAGCTTTCTTT
CASSPNGGQEQAFF
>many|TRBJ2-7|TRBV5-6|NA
TGTGCCAGCAGCTTCTGGCTGAGCTACGAGCAGTACTTC
CASSFWLSYEQYF
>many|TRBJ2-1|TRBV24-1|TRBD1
TGTGCCACCAGCGTGGGACAGAGCTCCTACAATGAGCAGTTCTTC
CATSVGQSSYNEQFF
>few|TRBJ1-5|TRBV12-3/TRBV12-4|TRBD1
TGTGCCAGCACCGATACAGGGGGCAATCAGCCCCAGCATTTT
CASTDTGGNQPQHF
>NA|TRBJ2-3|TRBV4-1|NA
TGCGCCAGCAGCCAAGAGCAGACGGCCCTTAGCACAGATACGCAGTATTTT
CASSQEQTALSTDTQYF
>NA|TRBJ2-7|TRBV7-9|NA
TGTGCCAGCAGCCTTACTAATACTGATTCCGAGCAGTACTTC
CASSLTNTDSEQYF
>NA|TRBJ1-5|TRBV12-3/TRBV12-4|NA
TGTGCCAGCAGTCCTGACACGGCTCATCAGCCCCAGCATTTT
CASSPDTAHQPQHF
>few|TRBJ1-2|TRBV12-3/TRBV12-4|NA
TGTGCCAGCAGTACTACGGAGAAATATGGCTACACCTTC
CASSTTEKYGYTF
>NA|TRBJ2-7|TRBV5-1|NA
TGCGCCAGCAGCTTGGTAGTTGAGGGAATCGAGCAGTACTTC
CASSLVVEGIEQYF
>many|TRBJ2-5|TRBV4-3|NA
TGCGCCAGCAGCCAAGAGCCCTGGCATCAGGGGACCCAGTACTTC
CASSQEPWHQGTQYF
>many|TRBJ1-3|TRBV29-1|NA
TGCAGCGTTAAGGCCTTCTCTGGAAACACCATATATTTT
CSVKAFSGNTIYF
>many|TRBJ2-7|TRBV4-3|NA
TGCGCCAGCAGCCAAGAGCGGTCTTACGAGCAGTACTTC
CASSQERSYEQYF
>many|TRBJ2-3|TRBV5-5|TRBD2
TGTGCCAGCAGCTTGGAAGCGGGGGGCTGGACTGATACGCAGTATTTT
CASSLEAGGWTDTQYF
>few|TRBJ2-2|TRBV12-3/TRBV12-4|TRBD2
TGTGCCAGCAGTTTGTTCCGGACTAGCGGGGGTATTTGGACCGGGGAGCTGTTTTTT
CASSLFRTSGGIWTGELFF
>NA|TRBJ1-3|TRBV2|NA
TGTGCCAGCATGGGTTCTGGAAACACCATATATTTT
CASMGSGNTIYF